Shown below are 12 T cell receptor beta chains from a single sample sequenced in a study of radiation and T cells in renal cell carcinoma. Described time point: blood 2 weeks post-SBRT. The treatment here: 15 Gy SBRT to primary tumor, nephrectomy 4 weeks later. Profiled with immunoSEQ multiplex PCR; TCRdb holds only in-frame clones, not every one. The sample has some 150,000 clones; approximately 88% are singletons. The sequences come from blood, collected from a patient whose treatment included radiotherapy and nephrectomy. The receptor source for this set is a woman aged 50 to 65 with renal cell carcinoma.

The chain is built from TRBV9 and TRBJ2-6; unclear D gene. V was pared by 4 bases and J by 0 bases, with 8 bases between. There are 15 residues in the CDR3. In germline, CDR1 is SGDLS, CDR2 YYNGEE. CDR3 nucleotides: TGTGCCAGCAGCCGCACAGACTCTGGGGCCAACGTCCTGACTTTC. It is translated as CASSRTDSGANVLTF.

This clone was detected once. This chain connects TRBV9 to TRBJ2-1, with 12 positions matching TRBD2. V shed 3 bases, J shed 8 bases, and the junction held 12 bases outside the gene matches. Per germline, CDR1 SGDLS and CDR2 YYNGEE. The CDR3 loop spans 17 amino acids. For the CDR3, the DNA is TGTGCCAGCAGCGAGGAGACTAGCGGGGGCCCCTTGGATGAGCAGTTCTTC. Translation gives CASSEETSGGPLDEQFF.

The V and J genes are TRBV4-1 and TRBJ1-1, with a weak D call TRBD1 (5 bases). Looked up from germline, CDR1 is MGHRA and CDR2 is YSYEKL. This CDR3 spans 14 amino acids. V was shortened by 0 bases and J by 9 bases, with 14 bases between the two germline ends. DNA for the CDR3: TGCGCCAGCAGCCAAGATGTGGGGGAACGGAAAGCTTTCTTT. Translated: CASSQDVGERKAFF.

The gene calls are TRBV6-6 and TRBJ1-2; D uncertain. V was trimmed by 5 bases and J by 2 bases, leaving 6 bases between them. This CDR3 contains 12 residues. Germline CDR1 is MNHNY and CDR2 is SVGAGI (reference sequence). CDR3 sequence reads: CASSGLNYGYTF. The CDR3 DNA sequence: TGTGCCAGCAGTGGACTCAACTATGGCTACACCTTC.

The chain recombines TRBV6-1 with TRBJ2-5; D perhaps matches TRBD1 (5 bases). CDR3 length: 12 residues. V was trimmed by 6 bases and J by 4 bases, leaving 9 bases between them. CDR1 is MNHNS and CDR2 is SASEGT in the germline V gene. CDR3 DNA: TGTGCCAGCAGATGGACAACAGAGACCCAGTACTTC. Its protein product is CASRWTTETQYF.

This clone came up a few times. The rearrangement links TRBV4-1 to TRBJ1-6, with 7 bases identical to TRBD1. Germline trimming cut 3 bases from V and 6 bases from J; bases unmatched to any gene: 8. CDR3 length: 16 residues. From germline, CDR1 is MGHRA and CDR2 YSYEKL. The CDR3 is CASSQGGQSFNSPLHF. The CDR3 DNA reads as TGCGCCAGCAGCCAGGGGGGACAGAGTTTTAATTCACCCCTCCACTTT.

The CDR3 DNA follows: TGTGCCAGCAGCTTGTTTAGCGGGGGATCAGATACGCAGTATTTT. Translated: CASSLFSGGSDTQYF. The V and J genes are TRBV5-5 and TRBJ2-3, with 9 positions matching TRBD2. V gave up 1 base and J gave up 4 bases; unmatched junction bases: 4. CDR1 is SGHKS, CDR2 YYEKEE, per germline (reference sequence). CDR3 length: 15 residues.

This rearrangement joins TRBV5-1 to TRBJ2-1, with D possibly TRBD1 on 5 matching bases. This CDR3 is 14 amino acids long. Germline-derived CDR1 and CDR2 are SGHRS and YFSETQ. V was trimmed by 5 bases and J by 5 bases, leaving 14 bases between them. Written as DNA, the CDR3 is TGCGCCAGCAGGGGGCTTGGGCGGAACAATGAGCAGTTCTTC. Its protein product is CASRGLGRNNEQFF.

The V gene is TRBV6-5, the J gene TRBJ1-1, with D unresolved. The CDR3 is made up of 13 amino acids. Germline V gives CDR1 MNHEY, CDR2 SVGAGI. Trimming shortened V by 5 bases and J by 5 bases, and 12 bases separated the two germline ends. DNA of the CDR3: TGTGCCAGCAGTCGGGCGGTTGGAACTGAAGCTTTCTTT. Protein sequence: CASSRAVGTEAFF.

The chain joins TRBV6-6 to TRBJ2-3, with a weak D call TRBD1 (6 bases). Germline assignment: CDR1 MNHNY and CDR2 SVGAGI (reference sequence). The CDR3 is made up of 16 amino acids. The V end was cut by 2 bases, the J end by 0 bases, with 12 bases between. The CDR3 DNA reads TGTGCCAGCAGTTACGGTGGACAGTTTAGCACAGATACGCAGTATTTT. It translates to CASSYGGQFSTDTQYF.

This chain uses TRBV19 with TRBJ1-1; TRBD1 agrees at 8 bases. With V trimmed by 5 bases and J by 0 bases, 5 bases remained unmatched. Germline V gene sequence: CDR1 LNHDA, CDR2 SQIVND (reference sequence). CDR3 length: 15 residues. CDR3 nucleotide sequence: TGTGCCAGTAGTCTTATGGGACAGGTGAACACTGAAGCTTTCTTT. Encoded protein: CASSLMGQVNTEAFF.

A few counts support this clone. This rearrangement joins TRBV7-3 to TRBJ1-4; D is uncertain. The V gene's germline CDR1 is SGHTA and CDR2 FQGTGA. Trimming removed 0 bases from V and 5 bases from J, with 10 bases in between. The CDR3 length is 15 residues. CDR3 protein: CASSLTGGKNEKLFF. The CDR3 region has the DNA TGTGCCAGCAGCTTAACAGGCGGGAAGAATGAAAAACTGTTTTTT.